This TCR beta chain was recorded in a study of cytomegalovirus exposure and HLA in healthy donors. This CDR3 contains 12 residues. J lost 7 bases, V lost 4 bases, and 2 bases had no gene match. Germline values: CDR1 ENHRY, CDR2 SYGVKD. Use of 60 Vbeta and 13 Jbeta primers characterized the PCR. Clones were sequenced by immunoSEQ multiplex PCR, and TCRdb holds only the in-frame ones, with some missing. The data show hundreds of thousands of clones, 65% to 85% seen once. Input material: PBMCs. The sequence was obtained from a boy aged 2 to 10 in good health and CMV-seronegative. The chain has TRBV10-3 and TRBJ2-7, with TRBD1 matching 9 bases. The CDR3 DNA reads TGTGCCATCAGTGGGACAGGGGAAGAGCAGTACTTC. Translation: CAISGTGEEQYF.